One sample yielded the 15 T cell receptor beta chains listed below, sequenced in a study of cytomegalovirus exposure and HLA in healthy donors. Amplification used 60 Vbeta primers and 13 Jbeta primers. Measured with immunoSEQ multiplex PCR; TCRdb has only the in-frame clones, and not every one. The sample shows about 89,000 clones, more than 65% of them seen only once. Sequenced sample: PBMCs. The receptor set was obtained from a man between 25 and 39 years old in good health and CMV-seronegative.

The CDR3 region is CASSSPDSTYEQYF. CDR3 sequence (DNA): TGTGCCAGCAGCTCTCCGGACAGCACCTACGAGCAGTACTTC. The rearrangement uses TRBV7-6 and TRBJ2-7, with D possibly being TRBD1 (6 bases). The CDR3 length is 14 residues. CDR1 is SGHVS, CDR2 FNYEAQ, per germline. V lost 4 bases and J lost 2, with 12 bases in between.

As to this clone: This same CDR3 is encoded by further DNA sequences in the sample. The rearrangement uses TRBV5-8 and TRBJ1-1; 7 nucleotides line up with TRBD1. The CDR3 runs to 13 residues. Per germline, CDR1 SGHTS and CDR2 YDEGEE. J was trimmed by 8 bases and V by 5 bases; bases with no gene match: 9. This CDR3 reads CASSKNRGTEAFF. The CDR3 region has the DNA TGTGCCAGCAGTAAAAACAGGGGTACCGAAGCTTTCTTT.

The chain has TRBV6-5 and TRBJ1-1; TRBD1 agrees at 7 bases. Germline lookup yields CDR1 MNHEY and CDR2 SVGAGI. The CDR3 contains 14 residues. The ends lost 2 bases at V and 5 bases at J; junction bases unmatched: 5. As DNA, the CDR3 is TGTGCCAGCAGTTACGGCCAGGGGGGAACTGAAGCTTTCTTT. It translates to CASSYGQGGTEAFF.

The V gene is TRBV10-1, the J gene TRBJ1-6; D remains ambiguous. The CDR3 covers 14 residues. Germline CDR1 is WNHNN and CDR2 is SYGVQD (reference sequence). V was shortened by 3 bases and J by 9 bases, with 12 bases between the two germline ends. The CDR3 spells CASSDGGGGSPLHF. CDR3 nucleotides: TGCGCCAGCAGTGACGGCGGCGGTGGTTCACCCCTCCACTTT.

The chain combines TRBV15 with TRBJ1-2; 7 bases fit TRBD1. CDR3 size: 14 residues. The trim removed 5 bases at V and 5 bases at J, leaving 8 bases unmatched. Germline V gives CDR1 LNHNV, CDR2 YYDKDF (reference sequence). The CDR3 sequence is CATSPGTALYGYTF. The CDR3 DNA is TGTGCCACCAGCCCCGGGACAGCTTTATATGGCTACACCTTC.

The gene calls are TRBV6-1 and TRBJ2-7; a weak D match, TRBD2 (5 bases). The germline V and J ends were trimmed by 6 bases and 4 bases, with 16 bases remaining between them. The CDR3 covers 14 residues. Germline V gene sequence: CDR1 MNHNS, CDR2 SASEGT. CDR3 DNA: TGTGCCAGCAGCCCCTGGAGGTTCGGATACGAGCAGTACTTC. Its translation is CASSPWRFGYEQYF.

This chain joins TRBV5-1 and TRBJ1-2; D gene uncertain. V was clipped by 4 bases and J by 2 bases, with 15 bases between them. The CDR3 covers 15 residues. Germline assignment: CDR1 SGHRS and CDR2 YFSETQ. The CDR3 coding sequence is TGCGCCAGCAGCGCGGACCCCGGGAACAACTATGGCTACACCTTC. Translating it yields CASSADPGNNYGYTF. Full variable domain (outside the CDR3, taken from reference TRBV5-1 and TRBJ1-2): KAGVTQTPRYLIKTRGQQVTLSCSPISGHRSVSWYQQTPGQGLQFLFEYFSETQRNKGNFPGRFSGRQFSNSRSEMNVSTLELGDSALYLCASSADPGNNYGYTFGSGTRLTVV.

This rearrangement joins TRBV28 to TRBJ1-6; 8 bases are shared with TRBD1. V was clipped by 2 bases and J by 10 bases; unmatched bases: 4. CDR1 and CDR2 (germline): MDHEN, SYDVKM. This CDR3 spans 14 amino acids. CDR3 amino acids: CASSLGQGISPLHF. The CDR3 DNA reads TGTGCCAGCAGTTTAGGACAGGGCATCTCACCCCTCCACTTT. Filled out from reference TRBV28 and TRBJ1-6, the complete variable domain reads DVKVTQSSRYLVKRTGEKVFLECVQDMDHENMFWYRQDPGLGLRLIYFSYDVKMKEKGDIPEGYSVSREKKERFSLILESASTNQTSMYLCASSLGQGISPLHFGNGTRLTVT.

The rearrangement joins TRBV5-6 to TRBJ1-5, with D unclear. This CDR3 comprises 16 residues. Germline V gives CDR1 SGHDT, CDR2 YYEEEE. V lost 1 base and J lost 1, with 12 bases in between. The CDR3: CASSLWFPGSNQPQHF. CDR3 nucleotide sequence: TGTGCCAGCAGCTTGTGGTTCCCAGGCAGCAATCAGCCCCAGCATTTT.

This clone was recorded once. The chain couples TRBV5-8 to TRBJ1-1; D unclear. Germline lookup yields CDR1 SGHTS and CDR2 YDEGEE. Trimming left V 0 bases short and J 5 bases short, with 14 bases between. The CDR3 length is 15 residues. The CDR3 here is CASSLVSGRTTEAFF. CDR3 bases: TGTGCCAGCAGCTTGGTGTCGGGGAGAACAACTGAAGCTTTCTTT.

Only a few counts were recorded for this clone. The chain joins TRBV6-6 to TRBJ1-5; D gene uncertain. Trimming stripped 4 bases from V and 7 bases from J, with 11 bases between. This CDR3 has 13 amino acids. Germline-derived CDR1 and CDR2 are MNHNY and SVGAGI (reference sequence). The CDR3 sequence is CASSFEGGQPQHF. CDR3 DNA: TGTGCCAGCAGTTTTGAGGGCGGGCAGCCCCAGCATTTT.

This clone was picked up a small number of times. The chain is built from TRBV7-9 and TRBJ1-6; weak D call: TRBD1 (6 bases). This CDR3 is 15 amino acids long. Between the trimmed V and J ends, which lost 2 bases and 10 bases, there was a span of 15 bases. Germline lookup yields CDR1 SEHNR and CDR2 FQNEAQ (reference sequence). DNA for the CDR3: TGTGCCAGCAGCTTATGGGACATGGTAAACTCACCCCTCCACTTT. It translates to CASSLWDMVNSPLHF.

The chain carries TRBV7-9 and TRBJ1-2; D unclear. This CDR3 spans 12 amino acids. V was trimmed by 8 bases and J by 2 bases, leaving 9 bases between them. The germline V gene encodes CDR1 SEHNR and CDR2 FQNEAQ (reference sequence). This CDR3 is CASDYGNYGYTF. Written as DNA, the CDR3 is TGTGCCAGCGACTACGGCAACTATGGCTACACCTTC. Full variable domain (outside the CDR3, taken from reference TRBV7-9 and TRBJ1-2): DTGVSQNPRHKITKRGQNVTFRCDPISEHNRLYWYRQTLGQGPEFLTYFQNEAQLEKSRLLSDRFSAERPKGSFSTLEIQRTEQGDSAMYLCASDYGNYGYTFGSGTRLTVV.

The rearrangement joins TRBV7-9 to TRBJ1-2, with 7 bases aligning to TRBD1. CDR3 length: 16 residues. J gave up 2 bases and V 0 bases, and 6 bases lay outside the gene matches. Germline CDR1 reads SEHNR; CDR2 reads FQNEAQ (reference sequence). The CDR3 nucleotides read TGTGCCAGCAGCTTAGCCGGAGGGACAGTGAACTATGGCTACACCTTC. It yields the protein CASSLAGGTVNYGYTF.

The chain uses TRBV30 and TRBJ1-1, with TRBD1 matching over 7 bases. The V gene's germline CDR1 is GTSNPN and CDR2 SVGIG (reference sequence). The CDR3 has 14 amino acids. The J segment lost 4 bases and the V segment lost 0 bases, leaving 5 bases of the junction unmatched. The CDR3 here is CAWSVWGTATEAFF. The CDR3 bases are TGTGCCTGGAGTGTATGGGGGACAGCCACTGAAGCTTTCTTT.